This TCR beta chain was recorded in a study of cytomegalovirus exposure and HLA in healthy donors. Across the whole study: Previous work identified roughly 120 million unique TCR beta sequences from about 179 million T cells. The early release's HLA-typed donors yielded roughly 85 million unique TCRs.

Points from the study as a whole: The productive fraction for most TCR beta V segments was about 87% or about 30% in an earlier analysis.

The PCR contained 60 Vbeta and 13 Jbeta primers. Sequenced by immunoSEQ multiplex PCR; TCRdb stores in-frame clones only, minus some. The sample carries some 180,000 clones, 77% recorded once. This clone has more than one count but fewer than ten. The antigen is not known. The sample contains more than one DNA sequence encoding this CDR3. This sequence originates from a woman aged 55-69 years in good health and CMV-seropositive. Sequencing was performed on PBMCs.

The CDR3: CASRDNTNEKLFF. In DNA form, the CDR3 reads TGTGCCAGCAGGGACAACACTAATGAAAAACTGTTTTTT. This sequence joins TRBV2 and TRBJ1-4, with D possibly TRBD1 on 5 matching bases. Germline CDR1 and CDR2: SNHLY and FYNNEI. This CDR3 spans 13 amino acids. Trimming cost V 6 bases and J 2 bases, with 7 bases left between them.